Below, 25 T cell receptor beta chains from the same sample are listed, as sequenced in a study of OX40 agonist ivuxolimab in advanced cancers. Sequenced by immunoSEQ multiplex PCR; TCRdb stores in-frame clones only, minus some. The sample lists tens of thousands of clones, approximately 90% occurring once. The sequencing used CD4+ or CD8+ T cells sorted from blood, collected in a trial of the OX40 agonist ivuxolimab. The receptors stem from an adult with an advanced solid tumor such as melanoma, head and neck, liver or kidney cancer.

There are a few counts of this clone. The V and J genes are TRBV29-1 and TRBJ1-2; 7 bases fit TRBD1. The CDR3 runs to 12 residues. V shed 8 bases, J shed 3 bases, and the junction held 6 bases outside the gene matches. CDR1 is SQVTM and CDR2 is ANQGSEA in the germline V gene. CDR3 bases: TGCAGCTCCTCCCAGGGGGACTATGGCTACACCTTC. Protein sequence: CSSSQGDYGYTF.

The rearrangement uses TRBV9 and TRBJ2-3; D unresolved. Trimming removed 3 bases at V and 0 bases at J, with 14 bases between. CDR1 and CDR2 from the germline V gene are SGDLS and YYNGEE. CDR3 length: 16 amino acids. The CDR3: CASSGGLTFSTDTQYF. CDR3 coding DNA: TGTGCCAGCAGCGGGGGTCTTACTTTTAGCACAGATACGCAGTATTTT.

Regarding this clone: Given the absence of the conserved phenylalanine or tryptophan at the CDR3 end, a read error is likely. V and J are TRBV10-3 and TRBJ2-7; D uncertain. The V gene's germline CDR1 is ENHRY and CDR2 SYGVKD. Trimming left V 8 bases short and J 5 bases short, with 13 bases between. This CDR3 spans 12 amino acids. The CDR3, as DNA: TGTGCCATCGGCCAGTTCATCAACGAGCAGTACCTC. The encoded protein is CAIGQFINEQYL.

The chain joins TRBV9 to TRBJ2-5; 11 bases agree with TRBD2. V was clipped by 3 bases and J by 2 bases; unmatched bases: 3. Germline V CDR1 and CDR2: SGDLS, YYNGEE. The CDR3 length is 15 residues. In nucleotides, the CDR3 is TGTGCCAGCAGCGCGACTAGCGGGATTCAAGAGACCCAGTACTTC. This gives the protein CASSATSGIQETQYF.

V usage is TRBV11-1 and J usage is TRBJ2-5; 9 positions agree with TRBD1. V trimming: 6 bases; J trimming: 4 bases; junction bases outside the gene matches: 9. CDR1 is SGHAT and CDR2 is FQDESV in the germline V gene (reference sequence). The CDR3 sequence is 15 residues long. CDR3 DNA: TGTGCCAGCAGAAGGACAGGGGTGGAAAGAGAGACCCAGTACTTC. Translation: CASRRTGVERETQYF.

This chain connects TRBV19 to TRBJ1-5, with TRBD1 matching 8 bases. The V and J ends lost 1 base and 7 bases, in that order; junction bases with no gene match: 6. The germline V gene encodes CDR1 LNHDA and CDR2 SQIVND (reference sequence). The CDR3 runs 15 residues. The CDR3 DNA follows: TGTGCCAGTAGTATAGGTCAGGGGGCTAGGCAGCCCCAGCATTTT. It is translated as CASSIGQGARQPQHF.

J is TRBJ2-2 and V is TRBV15; the match to TRBD1 covers 9 bases. Germline V gene sequence: CDR1 LNHNV, CDR2 YYDKDF (reference sequence). The CDR3 runs 20 residues. With V trimmed by 2 bases and J by 6 bases, 19 bases remained unmatched. CDR3 amino acids: CATSRSFLLPGTGNAGELFF. The CDR3 DNA follows: TGTGCCACCAGCAGATCTTTCTTGCTCCCCGGGACAGGGAATGCCGGGGAGCTGTTTTTT. The full variable domain, completed using reference TRBV15 and TRBJ2-2, is DAMVIQNPRYQVTQFGKPVTLSCSQTLNHNVMYWYQQKSSQAPKLLFHYYDKDFNNEADTPDNFQSRRPNTSFCFLDIRSPGLGDTAMYLCATSRSFLLPGTGNAGELFFGEGSRLTVL.

The chain couples TRBV6-5 to TRBJ1-2; the D gene is possibly TRBD1 (6 bases). Per germline, CDR1 MNHEY and CDR2 SVGAGI. The CDR3 runs 16 residues. V lost 4 bases and J 4 bases, leaving 19 bases between the germline ends. In DNA form, the CDR3 reads TGTGCCAGCAGTTTTTACAACAGGGAGGGAGGCTATGGCTACACCTTC. This codes for CASSFYNREGGYGYTF.

The V call is TRBV4-2, the J call TRBJ2-2; 8 nucleotides agree with TRBD2. Germline V CDR1 and CDR2: LGHNA, YNFKEQ. V gave up 4 bases and J gave up 2 bases; unmatched junction bases: 12. The CDR3 is made up of 18 amino acids. CDR3: CASSPPRGAGGNTGELFF. For the CDR3, the DNA is TGTGCCAGCAGCCCCCCCCGGGGGGCGGGGGGTAACACCGGGGAGCTGTTTTTT.

This chain connects TRBV19 to TRBJ1-5, with 9 bases matching TRBD1. Germline V gene lookup returns CDR1 LNHDA and CDR2 SQIVND (reference sequence). V lost 7 bases and J lost 0; bases outside the gene matches: 13. The CDR3 covers 18 residues. The CDR3 nucleotides are TGTGCCAGTAAATCAGCGACAGGGGGTGCTTATAGCAATCAGCCCCAGCATTTT. This translates into CASKSATGGAYSNQPQHF.

The chain is built from TRBV11-1 and TRBJ2-5, with D possibly matching TRBD1 (6 bases). V was pared by 1 base and J by 5 bases, with 11 bases between. In germline, CDR1 is SGHAT, CDR2 FQDESV (reference sequence). The CDR3 totals 14 residues. CDR3 protein: CASSLDRAGETQYF. CDR3 in DNA: TGTGCCAGCAGCTTAGACAGGGCGGGTGAGACCCAGTACTTC.

The chain carries TRBV9 and TRBJ2-3; 8 nucleotides align to TRBD2. CDR1 is SGDLS and CDR2 is YYNGEE in the germline V gene. The CDR3 is 18 residues long. Germline trimming cut 3 bases from V and 0 bases from J; bases unmatched to any gene: 12. CDR3 residues: CASSETLAEYASTDTQYF. DNA for the CDR3: TGTGCCAGCAGCGAGACACTAGCGGAGTACGCTAGCACAGATACGCAGTATTTT. The entire variable domain, with the rest obtained from reference TRBV9 and TRBJ2-3, is as follows: DSGVTQTPKHLITATGQRVTLRCSPRSGDLSVYWYQQSLDQGLQFLIQYYNGEERAKGNILERFSAQQFPDLHSELNLSSLELGDSALYFCASSETLAEYASTDTQYFGPGTRLTVL.

This clone came up once. In nucleotides, the CDR3 is TGTGCCAGCAGTGAAGCGTGGAGACAGGGTTTGGAGACCCAGTACTTC. Its protein is CASSEAWRQGLETQYF. This sequence joins TRBV6-1 and TRBJ2-5; TRBD1 matches at 7 bases. Germline loops: CDR1 MNHNS, CDR2 SASEGT. The CDR3 has 16 residues. V lost 0 bases, J lost 5 bases, and 9 bases stayed unmatched.

This chain links TRBV6-6 with TRBJ2-7, with D possibly called TRBD1 or TRBD2 (5 bases each). CDR1 MNHNY and CDR2 SVGAGI come from the germline V gene (reference sequence). The CDR3 extends over 13 amino acids. V was clipped by 5 bases and J by 0 bases, with 8 bases between them. The CDR3 is CASSTGPSYEQYF. CDR3 DNA sequence: TGTGCCAGCAGTACGGGACCCTCCTACGAGCAGTACTTC.

For this clone: Within the sample, other DNA sequences also encode this same CDR3. The chain carries TRBV11-3 and TRBJ2-1, with 11 bases lining up with TRBD2. CDR1 SGHNT and CDR2 YENEEA come from the germline V gene. The V and J ends lost 4 bases and 0 bases, in that order; junction bases with no gene match: 2. The CDR3 totals 16 residues. CDR3 bases: TGTGCCAGCAGCTCCACTAGCGGGAGCTCCTACAATGAGCAGTTCTTC. Its translation: CASSSTSGSSYNEQFF.

V gene TRBV5-6 combines with J gene TRBJ1-1, with unresolved D. V was trimmed by 3 bases and J by 2 bases, leaving 20 bases between them. This CDR3 is built from 17 residues. Germline CDR1 is SGHDT and CDR2 is YYEEEE. In DNA, the CDR3 is TGTGCCAGCAGCTCCCACGCAGCCATCAGTTTTAACACTGAAGCTTTCTTT. Translated: CASSSHAAISFNTEAFF. Full variable domain (remainder filled in from reference TRBV5-6 and TRBJ1-1): DAGVTQSPTHLIKTRGQQVTLRCSPKSGHDTVSWYQQALGQGPQFIFQYYEEEERQRGNFPDRFSGHQFPNYSSELNVNALLLGDSALYLCASSSHAAISFNTEAFFGQGTRLTVV.

The rearrangement uses TRBV7-2 and TRBJ2-5, with 7 bases matching TRBD2. V gave up 5 bases and J gave up 4 bases; unmatched junction bases: 13. This CDR3 spans 16 amino acids. The germline V gene encodes CDR1 SGHTA and CDR2 FQGNSA. The CDR3 spells CASSLGLAGRRETQYF. The DNA for the CDR3 is TGTGCCAGCAGCCTCGGACTTGCCGGGAGGAGAGAGACCCAGTACTTC.

The chain uses TRBV30 and TRBJ2-5; TRBD2 aligns across 7 bases. CDR3 size: 14 residues. The junction had 7 bases not matched to a gene; V was cut back by 1 base and J by 5 bases. Germline assignment: CDR1 GTSNPN and CDR2 SVGIG (reference sequence). CDR3 nucleotide sequence: TGTGCCTGGAGTGGTCACGGGGGGAGGGAGACCCAGTACTTC. Translation gives CAWSGHGGRETQYF. The variable domain in full, completed from reference TRBV30 and TRBJ2-5, reads SQTIHQWPATLVQPVGSPLSLECTVEGTSNPNLYWYRQAAGRGLQLLFYSVGIGQISSEVPQNLSASRPQDRQFILSSKKLLLSDSGFYLCAWSGHGGRETQYFGPGTRLLVL.

The chain is built from TRBV7-9 and TRBJ2-6, with D perhaps being TRBD1 or TRBD2 (7 bases each). Trimming took off 6 bases at V and 0 bases at J, with 18 bases between the two ends. Germline CDR1 is SEHNR and CDR2 is FQNEAQ (reference sequence). CDR3 size: 18 residues. CDR3 nucleotides: TGTGCCAGCAGGGGGAGGGGGACAGAGCACTCTGGGGCCAACGTCCTGACTTTC. It translates to CASRGRGTEHSGANVLTF.

The rearrangement uses TRBV19 and TRBJ2-7; possible D gene TRBD2, 5 bases. Germline V gives CDR1 LNHDA, CDR2 SQIVND (reference sequence). V was trimmed by 4 bases and J by 3 bases, leaving 13 bases between them. CDR3 length: 14 amino acids. The DNA for the CDR3 is TGTGCCAGTAGTACCCAGGTGGGAGTCTACGAGCAGTACTTC. Translating gives CASSTQVGVYEQYF.

The J gene is TRBJ1-4, the V gene TRBV7-9; the match to TRBD1 covers 7 bases. V lost 5 bases, J lost 5 bases, and 5 bases stayed unmatched. The germline V gene has CDR1 SEHNR and CDR2 FQNEAQ (reference sequence). This CDR3 spans 14 amino acids. The CDR3 reads CASSRDRTNEKLFF. The CDR3 DNA is TGTGCCAGCAGCAGGGACAGAACAAATGAAAAACTGTTTTTT.

J is TRBJ2-1 and V is TRBV9; either TRBD1 or TRBD2 may fit D (5 bases each). The V and J ends lost 0 bases and 2 bases respectively, with 9 bases between them. This CDR3 has 15 amino acids. CDR1 SGDLS and CDR2 YYNGEE come from the germline V gene. CDR3 in DNA: TGTGCCAGCAGCGTAGTTGGGGGTCCCTACAATGAGCAGTTCTTC. It codes for CASSVVGGPYNEQFF.

The table lists this clone with a few counts. The chain employs TRBV11-3 and TRBJ2-1, with 11 bases fitting TRBD2. Per the germline V gene, CDR1 is SGHNT and CDR2 is YENEEA. This CDR3 region has 16 residues. With V trimmed by 1 base and J by 6 bases, 5 bases remained unmatched. The CDR3 nucleotides are TGTGCCAGCAGCTTAGGACTCACTAGCGGGAGCAATGAGCAGTTCTTC. It yields the protein CASSLGLTSGSNEQFF.

V gene TRBV5-5 combines with J gene TRBJ1-1; TRBD1 is a possible D gene (5 bases). Germline CDR1 reads SGHKS; CDR2 reads YYEKEE (reference sequence). The CDR3 is 14 residues long. Trimming removed 1 base from V and 1 base from J, with 8 bases in between. CDR3 sequence: CASSLLQENTEAFF. The CDR3, as DNA: TGTGCCAGCAGCTTGCTACAGGAGAACACTGAAGCTTTCTTT. Variable domain in full (rest from reference TRBV5-5 and TRBJ1-1): DAGVTQSPTHLIKTRGQQVTLRCSPISGHKSVSWYQQVLGQGPQFIFQYYEKEERGRGNFPDRFSARQFPNYSSELNVNALLLGDSALYLCASSLLQENTEAFFGQGTRLTVV.

The rearrangement links TRBV6-1 to TRBJ1-4, with 8 bases fitting TRBD1. After removal of 3 bases from V and 7 bases from J, the junction contained 4 bases not matched to a gene. In germline, CDR1 is MNHNS, CDR2 SASEGT. The CDR3 spans 14 residues. The CDR3 DNA is TGTGCCAGCAGTGATCTCACAGGGGGTGAAAAACTGTTTTTT. This encodes CASSDLTGGEKLFF.